The 26 T cell receptor beta chains presented below share a single source sample, sequenced in a study of shared clonotypes between healthy human individuals. Generated by immunoSEQ multiplex PCR, the TCRdb table keeps only in-frame clones and is missing some. Seen here are 2 million to 2.5 million clones, 95% observed once, and the top ten hold 0.1% to 0.15%. The sequenced sample was naive CD4+ T cells sorted from blood. The subset was: CD45RA+ positively selected. The origin of the receptors is a man younger than 35 in good health.

The V gene is TRBV7-9, the J gene TRBJ2-1; the D gene is possibly TRBD2 (5 bases). Trimming stripped 1 base from V and 3 bases from J, with 10 bases between. The length of the CDR3 is 15 residues. Germline V gene data show CDR1 as SEHNR and CDR2 as FQNEAQ (reference sequence). Written as DNA, the CDR3 is TGTGCCAGCAGCTTAGACGGCGGGCTCTACAATGAGCAGTTCTTC. Translating gives CASSLDGGLYNEQFF.

CDR3 amino acids: CASSRNEQGAGELFF. The CDR3 DNA follows: TGTGCCAGCAGTCGCAACGAACAGGGGGCCGGGGAGCTGTTTTTT. The chain uses TRBV2 and TRBJ2-2, with TRBD1 identical over 8 bases. This CDR3 contains 15 residues. V was pared by 5 bases and J by 6 bases, with 8 bases of the junction left unmatched. Germline CDR1 and CDR2: SNHLY and FYNNEI. The whole variable domain, remainder taken from reference TRBV2 and TRBJ2-2, is EPEVTQTPSHQVTQMGQEVILRCVPISNHLYFYWYRQILGQKVEFLVSFYNNEISEKSEIFDDQFSVERPDGSNFTLKIRSTKLEDSAMYFCASSRNEQGAGELFFGEGSRLTVL.

The chain links TRBV9 to TRBJ1-1, with D perhaps matching TRBD1 (6 bases). The V end lost 4 bases, the J end lost 0 bases, and 10 bases lay between the germline ends. Germline CDR1 reads SGDLS; CDR2 reads YYNGEE. This CDR3 comprises 14 residues. The CDR3 DNA sequence: TGTGCCAGCAGCTCAACAGGGCTGAACACTGAAGCTTTCTTT. Translation: CASSSTGLNTEAFF.

This clone was recorded once. The chain has TRBV27 and TRBJ2-5; a weak D match, TRBD2 (5 bases). Trimming cost V 11 bases and J 4 bases, with 11 bases left between them. The CDR3 sequence is 11 residues long. Germline V gives CDR1 MNHEY, CDR2 SMNVEV (reference sequence). In DNA form, the CDR3 reads TGTGCCTCGGCGGGCCCAGAGACCCAGTACTTC. Translating gives CASAGPETQYF.

The V gene is TRBV6-1, the J gene TRBJ2-7; possibly TRBD1 for D (5 bases). V was shortened by 2 bases and J by 2 bases, with 16 bases between the two germline ends. Germline V gives CDR1 MNHNS, CDR2 SASEGT. This CDR3 is 16 amino acids long. The CDR3 nucleotides are TGTGCCAGCAGTGAACAGGGTGCAGCGACACCCTACGAGCAGTACTTC. As protein: CASSEQGAATPYEQYF.

This clone was recorded only once. The CDR3 coding sequence is TGCGCCAGCAGCTTTCGGGGCCCAACCCCTAATGAAAAACTGTTTTTT. It specifies CASSFRGPTPNEKLFF. The chain carries TRBV5-1 and TRBJ1-4, with D perhaps matching TRBD1 (5 bases). The ends were cut back, 2 bases at V and 3 bases at J, with 14 bases in the middle. The CDR3 loop spans 16 amino acids. Germline loops: CDR1 SGHRS, CDR2 YFSETQ.

The chain carries TRBV13 and TRBJ1-4; D gene uncertain. Per germline, CDR1 PRHDT and CDR2 FYEKMQ (reference sequence). V was trimmed by 4 bases and J by 8 bases, leaving 23 bases between them. CDR3 length: 17 amino acids. The chain's CDR3 is CASSSTTSLIPHEKLFF. The CDR3 region has the DNA TGTGCCAGCAGCTCAACGACCTCACTGATCCCTCACGAAAAACTGTTTTTT.

The chain recombines TRBV28 with TRBJ1-2, with 7 bases lining up with TRBD1. V shed 4 bases, J shed 5 bases, and the junction held 7 bases outside the gene matches. The CDR3 contains 14 residues. In germline, CDR1 is MDHEN, CDR2 SYDVKM. The CDR3 DNA is TGTGCCAGCAGTTCAGGAGACAGGGTTTATGGCTACACCTTC. This sequence encodes CASSSGDRVYGYTF.

The chain links TRBV30 to TRBJ1-1, with D perhaps matching TRBD1 (5 bases). Deletions cut 4 bases from V and 4 bases from J, with 13 bases between. The CDR3 has 13 residues. Germline values: CDR1 GTSNPN, CDR2 SVGIG (reference sequence). CDR3 amino acids: CAWNQGGSTEAFF. CDR3 nucleotides: TGTGCCTGGAATCAGGGTGGAAGCACTGAAGCTTTCTTT.

For the CDR3, the DNA is TGTGCCATCAGGGCATCCGTGCGGGGGGGCCTGGAGACCCAGTACTTC. This gives the protein CAIRASVRGGLETQYF. The rearrangement links TRBV10-3 to TRBJ2-5; 9 bases map to TRBD2. This CDR3 is built from 16 residues. J lost 5 bases, V lost 6 bases, and 13 bases had no gene match. Germline CDR1 and CDR2: ENHRY and SYGVKD.

The genes are TRBV27 and TRBJ1-6, with 7 nucleotides matching TRBD1. Germline CDR1 MNHEY, CDR2 SMNVEV (reference sequence). V gave up 9 bases and J gave up 13 bases; unmatched junction bases: 18. This CDR3 contains 15 residues. The CDR3 here is CASCLTGTALLPLHF. The CDR3 DNA is TGTGCCAGTTGCTTAACCGGGACAGCTTTATTGCCCCTCCACTTT.

This chain connects TRBV7-2 to TRBJ2-3, with D possibly being TRBD2 (5 bases). Germline lookup yields CDR1 SGHTA and CDR2 FQGNSA. Deletions cut 1 base from V and 0 bases from J, with 14 bases between. This CDR3 is built from 17 residues. As DNA, the CDR3 is TGTGCCAGCAGCTTAGTGGCTAGCTTGGGCAGCACAGATACGCAGTATTTT. Its translation is CASSLVASLGSTDTQYF.

The CDR3 loop reads CASSAGTSPLGQFF. The CDR3 DNA reads TGCGCCAGCAGCGCCGGGACTAGCCCATTAGGGCAGTTCTTC. The V and J genes are TRBV5-1 and TRBJ2-1, with 9 nucleotides matching TRBD2. Germline CDR1 reads SGHRS; CDR2 reads YFSETQ. The CDR3 sequence is 14 residues long. V gave up 4 bases and J gave up 12 bases; unmatched junction bases: 11.

This rearrangement joins TRBV9 to TRBJ2-5; 7 bases are a match to TRBD1. The CDR3 has 15 amino acids. The J segment lost 5 bases and the V segment lost 4 bases, leaving 11 bases of the junction unmatched. Germline V CDR1 and CDR2: SGDLS, YYNGEE. The CDR3, as DNA: TGTGCCAGCAGCCCCCGACAGGGTATCTTGGAGACCCAGTACTTC. The encoded protein is CASSPRQGILETQYF. The full variable domain, in which reference TRBV9 and TRBJ2-5 provide the parts outside the CDR3, is DSGVTQTPKHLITATGQRVTLRCSPRSGDLSVYWYQQSLDQGLQFLIQYYNGEERAKGNILERFSAQQFPDLHSELNLSSLELGDSALYFCASSPRQGILETQYFGPGTRLLVL.

The rearrangement links TRBV19 to TRBJ1-6; 11 bases line up with TRBD1. V gave up 7 bases and J gave up 5 bases; unmatched junction bases: 4. This CDR3 region has 15 residues. The germline V gene encodes CDR1 LNHDA and CDR2 SQIVND (reference sequence). The CDR3 coding sequence is TGTGCCAGTACCACGGACAGGGGGCATAATTCACCCCTCCACTTT. Protein product: CASTTDRGHNSPLHF.

J is TRBJ2-7 and V is TRBV6-1; D unresolved. CDR3 length: 15 residues. CDR1 is MNHNS and CDR2 is SASEGT in the germline V gene. V lost 6 bases and J 3 bases, leaving 18 bases between the germline ends. The CDR3 bases are TGTGCCAGCAGAGTTTCAAACGTGGGAAACTACGAGCAGTACTTC. Amino acids: CASRVSNVGNYEQYF.

The chain has TRBV5-1 and TRBJ2-3, with D perhaps matching TRBD1 (6 bases). Germline V CDR1 and CDR2: SGHRS, YFSETQ. The CDR3 has 15 amino acids. With 4 bases removed from V and 4 bases from J, the gap between germline ends came to 16 bases. Here the CDR3 DNA reads TGCGCCAGCAGCCTGCGGACAGAAGGTTCAGATACGCAGTATTTT. Translation: CASSLRTEGSDTQYF.

The chain has TRBV11-3 and TRBJ2-2; 8 bases agree with TRBD1. V was pared by 5 bases and J by 5 bases, with 4 bases of the junction left unmatched. This CDR3 has 14 residues. In germline, CDR1 is SGHNT, CDR2 YENEEA. The CDR3 nucleotides read TGTGCCAGCAGCCCGGACAGGGTAACCGGGGAGCTGTTTTTT. It specifies CASSPDRVTGELFF.

The J gene is TRBJ1-5, the V gene TRBV12-2; TRBD1, the table's D call, was not compared with the DNA. TRBV12-2 is classified as a pseudogene. This CDR3 comprises 16 residues. The CDR3 sequence: CASRLGEWGPNQPQHF. CDR3 nucleotides: TGTGCAAGTCGCTTAGGGGAGTGGGGGCCGAATCAGCCCCAGCATTTT.

J is TRBJ2-3 and V is TRBV5-1, with D possibly matching TRBD2 (6 bases). The CDR3 is made up of 17 amino acids. The germline V gene has CDR1 SGHRS and CDR2 YFSETQ. The V gene lost 1 base and the J gene lost 5 bases, with 20 bases spanning the gap. The CDR3 is CASSLLGRGTTQDTQYF. The CDR3 DNA follows: TGCGCCAGCAGCTTGCTTGGTCGCGGGACCACACAAGATACGCAGTATTTT.

The genes are TRBV6-1 and TRBJ1-2; a weak D match, TRBD1 (6 bases). Looked up from germline, CDR1 is MNHNS and CDR2 is SASEGT. The CDR3 totals 15 residues. Between the trimmed V and J ends, which lost 7 bases and 10 bases, there was a span of 25 bases. This CDR3 is CASTSGGQPSMDYTF. In DNA form, the CDR3 reads TGTGCCAGCACCTCAGGTGGACAGCCTTCTATGGACTACACCTTC.

The gene calls are TRBV29-1 and TRBJ2-3; no clear D. The germline gives CDR1 SQVTM, CDR2 ANQGSEA. Trimming left V 6 bases short and J 6 bases short, with 10 bases between. There are 11 residues in the CDR3. Here the CDR3 reads CSVKQLDTQYF. The CDR3, as DNA: TGCAGCGTAAAACAGTTGGATACGCAGTATTTT.

This clone was recorded only once. The DNA of the CDR3 is TGTGCCAGCTCACCTGCGAGGCAGGGGTCTTCACCCCTCCACTTT. As protein: CASSPARQGSSPLHF. The rearrangement links TRBV18 to TRBJ1-6, with a tentative D call TRBD1 (6 bases). CDR1 KGHSH and CDR2 LQKENI come from the germline V gene. V was shortened by 3 bases and J by 9 bases, with 15 bases between the two germline ends. This CDR3 comprises 15 residues.

The chain links TRBV18 to TRBJ1-2; D may be TRBD1 (5 bases). The CDR3 has 14 amino acids. Germline CDR1 is KGHSH and CDR2 is LQKENI. Deletions cut 3 bases from V and 6 bases from J, with 14 bases between. For the CDR3, the DNA is TGTGCCAGCTCACCCCGGGGGACCCCCGATGGCTACACCTTC. This sequence encodes CASSPRGTPDGYTF.

This sequence joins TRBV30 and TRBJ1-3; TRBD1 is a possible D gene (5 bases). The CDR3 loop spans 15 amino acids. Germline V gene lookup returns CDR1 GTSNPN and CDR2 SVGIG (reference sequence). V lost 1 base and J 0 bases, leaving 10 bases between the germline ends. The CDR3 region is CAWSGSRDSGNTIYF. CDR3 sequence (DNA): TGTGCCTGGAGTGGGAGCAGGGACTCTGGAAACACCATATATTTT.

In regard to this clone: Other DNA sequences in this specimen translate into the identical CDR3. The rearrangement links TRBV27 to TRBJ1-2, with 10 nucleotides matching TRBD1. Looked up from germline, CDR1 is MNHEY and CDR2 is SMNVEV (reference sequence). V lost 8 bases, J lost 6 bases, and 6 bases stayed unmatched. CDR3 length equals 13 residues. The CDR3 sequence: CASSSDRGHGYTF. The CDR3 DNA follows: TGTGCCAGCTCCTCTGACAGGGGGCATGGCTACACCTTC.